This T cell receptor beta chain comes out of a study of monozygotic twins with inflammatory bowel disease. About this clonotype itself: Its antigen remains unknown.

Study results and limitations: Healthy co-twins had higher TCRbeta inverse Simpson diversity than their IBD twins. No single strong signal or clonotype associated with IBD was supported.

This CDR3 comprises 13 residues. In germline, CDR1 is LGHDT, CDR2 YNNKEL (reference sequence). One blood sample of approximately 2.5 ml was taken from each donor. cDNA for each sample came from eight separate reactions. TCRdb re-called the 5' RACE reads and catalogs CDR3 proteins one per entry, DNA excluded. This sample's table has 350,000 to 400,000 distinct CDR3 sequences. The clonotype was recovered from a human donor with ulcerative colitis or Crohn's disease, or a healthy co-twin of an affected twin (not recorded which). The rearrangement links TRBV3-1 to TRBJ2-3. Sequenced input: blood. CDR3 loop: CASSRFSTDTQYF.